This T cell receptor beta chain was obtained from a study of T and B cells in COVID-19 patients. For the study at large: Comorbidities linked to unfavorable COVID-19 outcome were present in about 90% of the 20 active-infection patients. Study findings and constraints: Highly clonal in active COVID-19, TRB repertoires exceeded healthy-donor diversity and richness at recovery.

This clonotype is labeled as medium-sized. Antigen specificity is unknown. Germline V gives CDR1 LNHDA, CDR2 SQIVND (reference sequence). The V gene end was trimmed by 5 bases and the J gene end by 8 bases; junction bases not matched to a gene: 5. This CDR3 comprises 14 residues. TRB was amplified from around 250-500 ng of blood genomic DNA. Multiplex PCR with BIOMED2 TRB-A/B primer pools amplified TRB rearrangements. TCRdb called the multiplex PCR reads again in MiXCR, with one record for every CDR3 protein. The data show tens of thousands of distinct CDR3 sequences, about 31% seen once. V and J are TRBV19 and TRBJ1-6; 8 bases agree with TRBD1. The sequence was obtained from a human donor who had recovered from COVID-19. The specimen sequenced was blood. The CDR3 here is CASSWDRKDSPLHF. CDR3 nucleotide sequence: TGTGCCAGTAGTTGGGACAGGAAGGATTCACCCCTCCACTTT.